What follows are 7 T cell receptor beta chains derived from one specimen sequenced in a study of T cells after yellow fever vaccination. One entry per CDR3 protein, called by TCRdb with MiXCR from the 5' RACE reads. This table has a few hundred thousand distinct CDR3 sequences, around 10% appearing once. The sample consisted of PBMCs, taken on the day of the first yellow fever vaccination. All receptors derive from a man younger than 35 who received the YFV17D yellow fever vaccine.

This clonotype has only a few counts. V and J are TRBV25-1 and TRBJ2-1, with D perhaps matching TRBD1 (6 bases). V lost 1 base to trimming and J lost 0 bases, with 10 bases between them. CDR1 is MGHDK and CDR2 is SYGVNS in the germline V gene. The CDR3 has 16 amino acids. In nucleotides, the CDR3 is TGTGCCAGCAGTGAATTGAGGGGGAGCTCCTACAATGAGCAGTTCTTC. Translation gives CASSELRGSSYNEQFF.

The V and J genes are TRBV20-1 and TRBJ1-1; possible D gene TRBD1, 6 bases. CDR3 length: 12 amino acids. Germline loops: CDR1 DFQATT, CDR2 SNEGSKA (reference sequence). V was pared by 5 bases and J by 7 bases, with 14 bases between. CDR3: CSAYQGLGEAFF. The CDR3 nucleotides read TGCAGTGCTTATCAGGGGTTGGGTGAAGCTTTCTTT.

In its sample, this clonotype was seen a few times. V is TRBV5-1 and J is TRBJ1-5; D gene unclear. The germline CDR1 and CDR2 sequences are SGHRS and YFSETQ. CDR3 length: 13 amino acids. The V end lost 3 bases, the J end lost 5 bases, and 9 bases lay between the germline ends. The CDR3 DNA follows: TGCGCCAGCAGCTCCGGGGTCGATCAGCCCCAGCATTTT. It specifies CASSSGVDQPQHF. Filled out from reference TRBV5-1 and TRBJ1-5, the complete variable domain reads KAGVTQTPRYLIKTRGQQVTLSCSPISGHRSVSWYQQTPGQGLQFLFEYFSETQRNKGNFPGRFSGRQFSNSRSEMNVSTLELGDSALYLCASSSGVDQPQHFGDGTRLSIL.

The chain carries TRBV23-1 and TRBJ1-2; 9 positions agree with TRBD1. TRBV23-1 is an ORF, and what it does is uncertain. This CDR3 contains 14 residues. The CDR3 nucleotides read TGCGCAGACGTACCGGGACAGGGCGGCTATGGCTACACCTTC. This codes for CADVPGQGGYGYTF.

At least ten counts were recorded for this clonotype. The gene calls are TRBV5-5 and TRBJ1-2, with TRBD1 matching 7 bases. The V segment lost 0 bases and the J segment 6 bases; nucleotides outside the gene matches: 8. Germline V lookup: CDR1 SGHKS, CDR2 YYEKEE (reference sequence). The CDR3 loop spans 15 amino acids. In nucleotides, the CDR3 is TGTGCCAGCAGCTTGGAGGAGGGGGCCCCCCATGGCTACACCTTC. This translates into CASSLEEGAPHGYTF.

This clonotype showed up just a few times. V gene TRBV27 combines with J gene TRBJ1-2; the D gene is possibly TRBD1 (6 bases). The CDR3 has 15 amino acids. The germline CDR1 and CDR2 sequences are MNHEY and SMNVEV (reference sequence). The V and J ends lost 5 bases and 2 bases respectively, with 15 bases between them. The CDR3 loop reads CASSGRYRANYGYTF. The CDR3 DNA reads TGTGCCAGCAGTGGAAGATACAGGGCCAACTATGGCTACACCTTC.

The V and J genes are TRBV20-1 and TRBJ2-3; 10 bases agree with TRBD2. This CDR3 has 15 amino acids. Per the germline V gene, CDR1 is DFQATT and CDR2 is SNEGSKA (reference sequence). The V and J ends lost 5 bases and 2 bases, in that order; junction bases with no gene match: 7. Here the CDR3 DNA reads TGCAGTGCTGGCCTAGCGGGGGCCGCCACAGATACGCAGTATTTT. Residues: CSAGLAGAATDTQYF.